This TCR beta chain was recovered during a study of CD8 T cells in ankylosing spondylitis. Study-level findings and limits: The study looked at matched synovial fluid samples from ankylosing spondylitis patients. Disease-linked clones were reported to be significantly enriched there. A TCR beta motif of fewer than 10 highly homologous variants seemed to mark ankylosing spondylitis blood. Both synovial fluid and blood in reactive arthritis had previously been reported to carry some motif variants.

Concerning this clonotype itself: Its target is unknown.

Molecular-barcoded quantitative 5'-RACE produced these TCR beta libraries. TCRdb passed the 5' RACE reads through MiXCR, listing each CDR3 protein once. In the table there are 150,000 to 200,000 distinct CDR3 sequences, about 16% of which are singletons. The sequencing input was blood, either unsorted or a sorted T cell fraction (not recorded which). The source is a male donor with ankylosing spondylitis or in good health (not recorded which).

The chain's CDR3 is CSAPFAGEQYF. The CDR3 DNA follows: TGCAGTGCCCCGTTCGCCGGCGAGCAGTACTTC. The chain joins TRBV20-1 to TRBJ2-7; D ambiguous. The CDR3 runs to 11 residues. Looked up from germline, CDR1 is DFQATT and CDR2 is SNEGSKA (reference sequence). Deletions cut 6 bases from V and 6 bases from J, with 12 bases between.